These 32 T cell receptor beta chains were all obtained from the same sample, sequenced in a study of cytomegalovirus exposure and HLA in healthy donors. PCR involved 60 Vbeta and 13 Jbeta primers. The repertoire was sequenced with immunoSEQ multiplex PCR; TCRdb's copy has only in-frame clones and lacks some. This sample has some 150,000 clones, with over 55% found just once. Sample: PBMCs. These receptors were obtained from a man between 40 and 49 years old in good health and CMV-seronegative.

The CDR3 spells CASSGRSGANVLTF. CDR3 sequence (DNA): TGCGCCAGCAGCGGCAGGTCTGGGGCCAACGTCCTGACTTTC. The chain recombines TRBV5-1 with TRBJ2-6; D ambiguous. This CDR3 is 14 amino acids long. From germline, CDR1 is SGHRS and CDR2 YFSETQ. Between the trimmed V and J ends, which lost 4 bases and 1 base, there was a span of 6 bases.

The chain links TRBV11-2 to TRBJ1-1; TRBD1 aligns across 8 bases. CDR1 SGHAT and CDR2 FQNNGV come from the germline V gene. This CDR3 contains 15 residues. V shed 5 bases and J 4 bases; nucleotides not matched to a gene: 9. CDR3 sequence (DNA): TGTGCCAGCAGCATAGGACAGGGTTGGGGCACTGAAGCTTTCTTT. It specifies CASSIGQGWGTEAFF.

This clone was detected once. CDR3 amino acids: CASSWDIQTFF. In nucleotides, the CDR3 is TGTGCCAGCAGTTGGGACATTCAAACTTTCTTT. The gene calls are TRBV7-9 and TRBJ1-1; TRBD1 might be the D (6 bases). V was clipped by 6 bases and J by 12 bases, with 14 bases between them. Germline loops: CDR1 SEHNR, CDR2 FQNEAQ (reference sequence). The CDR3 spans 11 residues. The full variable domain, with the rest looked up from reference TRBV7-9 and TRBJ1-1, is DTGVSQNPRHKITKRGQNVTFRCDPISEHNRLYWYRQTLGQGPEFLTYFQNEAQLEKSRLLSDRFSAERPKGSFSTLEIQRTEQGDSAMYLCASSWDIQTFFGQGTRLTVV.

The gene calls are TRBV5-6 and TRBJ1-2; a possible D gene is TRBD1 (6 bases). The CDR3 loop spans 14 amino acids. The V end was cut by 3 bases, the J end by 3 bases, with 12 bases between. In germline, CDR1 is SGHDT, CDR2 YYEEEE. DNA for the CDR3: TGTGCCAGCAGCTCCCGGACAGCGGACTATGGCTACACCTTC. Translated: CASSSRTADYGYTF.

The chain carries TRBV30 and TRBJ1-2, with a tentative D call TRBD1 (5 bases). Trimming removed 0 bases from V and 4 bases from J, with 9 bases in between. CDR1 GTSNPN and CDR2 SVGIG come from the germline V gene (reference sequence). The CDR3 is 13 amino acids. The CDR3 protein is CAWSVQTVYGYTF. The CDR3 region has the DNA TGTGCCTGGAGTGTACAGACAGTCTATGGCTACACCTTC.

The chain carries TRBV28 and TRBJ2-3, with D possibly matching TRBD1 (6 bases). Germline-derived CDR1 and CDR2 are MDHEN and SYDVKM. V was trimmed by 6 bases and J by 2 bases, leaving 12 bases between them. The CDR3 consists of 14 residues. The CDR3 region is CASRDRSNTDTQYF. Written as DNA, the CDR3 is TGTGCCAGCAGGGACAGATCAAACACAGATACGCAGTATTTT.

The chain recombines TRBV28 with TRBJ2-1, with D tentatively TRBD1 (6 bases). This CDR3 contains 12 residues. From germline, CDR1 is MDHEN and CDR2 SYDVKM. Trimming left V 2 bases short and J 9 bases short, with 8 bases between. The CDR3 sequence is CASSLRGGEQFF. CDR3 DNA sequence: TGTGCCAGCAGTTTAAGAGGGGGTGAGCAGTTCTTC.

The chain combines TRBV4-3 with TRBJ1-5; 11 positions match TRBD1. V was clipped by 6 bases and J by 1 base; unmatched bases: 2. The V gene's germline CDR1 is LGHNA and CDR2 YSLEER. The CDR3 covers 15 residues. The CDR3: CASSRDRGSNQPQHF. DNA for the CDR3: TGCGCCAGCAGTCGGGACAGGGGGAGCAATCAGCCCCAGCATTTT.

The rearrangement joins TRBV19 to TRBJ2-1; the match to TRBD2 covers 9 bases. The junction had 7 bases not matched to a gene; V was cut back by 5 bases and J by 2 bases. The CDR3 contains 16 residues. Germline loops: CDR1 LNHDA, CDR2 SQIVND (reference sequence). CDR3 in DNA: TGTGCCAGTAGTGCCACTAGCGGGCGGCCCTACAATGAGCAGTTCTTC. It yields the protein CASSATSGRPYNEQFF.

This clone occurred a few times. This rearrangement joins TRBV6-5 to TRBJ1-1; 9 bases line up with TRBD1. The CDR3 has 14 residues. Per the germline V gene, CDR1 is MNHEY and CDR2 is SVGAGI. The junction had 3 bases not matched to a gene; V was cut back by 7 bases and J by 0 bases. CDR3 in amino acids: CASTRDRVNTEAFF. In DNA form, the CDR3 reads TGTGCCAGCACGAGGGACAGGGTGAACACTGAAGCTTTCTTT.

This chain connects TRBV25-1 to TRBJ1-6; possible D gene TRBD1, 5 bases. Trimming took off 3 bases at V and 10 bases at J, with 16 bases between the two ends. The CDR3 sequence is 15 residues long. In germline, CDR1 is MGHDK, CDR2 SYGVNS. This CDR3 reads CASSEAGPSASPLHF. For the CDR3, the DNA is TGTGCCAGCAGTGAGGCGGGACCCTCGGCCTCACCCCTCCACTTT.

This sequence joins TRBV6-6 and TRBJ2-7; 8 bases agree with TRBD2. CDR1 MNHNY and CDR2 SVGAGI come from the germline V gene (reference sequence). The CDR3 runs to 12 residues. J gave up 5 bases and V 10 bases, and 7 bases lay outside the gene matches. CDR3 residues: CATSGGSDEQYF. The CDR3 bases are TGTGCCACCAGCGGGGGAAGCGACGAGCAGTACTTC.

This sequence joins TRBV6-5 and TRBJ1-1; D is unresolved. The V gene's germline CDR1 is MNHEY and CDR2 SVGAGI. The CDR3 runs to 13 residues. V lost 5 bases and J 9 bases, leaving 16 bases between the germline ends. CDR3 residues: CASSDFVSGQAFF. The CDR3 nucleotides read TGTGCCAGCAGTGATTTCGTGAGCGGACAAGCTTTCTTT.

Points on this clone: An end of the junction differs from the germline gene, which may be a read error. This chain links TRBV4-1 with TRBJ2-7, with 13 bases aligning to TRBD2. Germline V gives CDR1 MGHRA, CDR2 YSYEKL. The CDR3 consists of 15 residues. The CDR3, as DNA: TGCACCAGCAGCCAGGGACTAGCGGGGAAGGGCGAGCAGTACTTC. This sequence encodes CTSSQGLAGKGEQYF.

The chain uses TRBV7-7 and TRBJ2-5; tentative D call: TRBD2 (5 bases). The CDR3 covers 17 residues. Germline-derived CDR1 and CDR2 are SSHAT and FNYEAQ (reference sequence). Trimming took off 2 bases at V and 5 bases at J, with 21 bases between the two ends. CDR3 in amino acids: CASSLTGVGQSLETQYF. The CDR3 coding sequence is TGTGCCAGCAGCTTAACCGGGGTCGGGCAGTCTTTGGAGACCCAGTACTTC.

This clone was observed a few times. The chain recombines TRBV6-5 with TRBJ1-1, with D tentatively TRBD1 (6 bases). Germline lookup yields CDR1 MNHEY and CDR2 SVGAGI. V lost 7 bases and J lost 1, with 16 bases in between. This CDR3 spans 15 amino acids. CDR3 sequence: CASKTGRVGNTEAFF. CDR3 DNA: TGTGCCAGCAAGACAGGACGGGTCGGGAACACTGAAGCTTTCTTT.

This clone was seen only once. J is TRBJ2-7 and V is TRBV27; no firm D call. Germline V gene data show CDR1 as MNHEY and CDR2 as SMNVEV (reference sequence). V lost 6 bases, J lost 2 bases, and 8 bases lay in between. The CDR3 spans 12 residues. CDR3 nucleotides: TGTGCCAGCAGCCATCCCCCCTACGAGCAGTACTTC. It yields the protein CASSHPPYEQYF.

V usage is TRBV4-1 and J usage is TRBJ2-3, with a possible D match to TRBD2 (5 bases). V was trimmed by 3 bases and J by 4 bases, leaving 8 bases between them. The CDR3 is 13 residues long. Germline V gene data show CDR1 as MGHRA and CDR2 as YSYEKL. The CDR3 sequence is CASSHRRADTQYF. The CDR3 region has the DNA TGCGCCAGCAGCCATAGGCGGGCAGATACGCAGTATTTT.

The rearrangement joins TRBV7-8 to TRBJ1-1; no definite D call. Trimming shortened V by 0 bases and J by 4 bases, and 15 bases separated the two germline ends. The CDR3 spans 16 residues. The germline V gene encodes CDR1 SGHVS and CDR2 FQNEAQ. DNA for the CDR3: TGTGCCAGCAGCTTAGCTCACTCGTCCGGGATCACTGAAGCTTTCTTT. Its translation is CASSLAHSSGITEAFF. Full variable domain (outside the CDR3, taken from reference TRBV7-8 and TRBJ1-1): GAGVSQSPRYKVAKRGQDVALRCDPISGHVSLFWYQQALGQGPEFLTYFQNEAQLDKSGLPSDRFFAERPEGSVSTLKIQRTQQEDSAVYLCASSLAHSSGITEAFFGQGTRLTVV.

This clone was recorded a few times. CDR3 residues: CASSLADPGYGYTF. The CDR3, as DNA: TGTGCCAGCAGCTTGGCCGACCCGGGATATGGCTACACCTTC. This chain connects TRBV5-4 to TRBJ1-2; D not certain. Germline V lookup: CDR1 SGHNT, CDR2 YYREEE (reference sequence). With 0 bases removed from V and 5 bases from J, the gap between germline ends came to 11 bases. The CDR3 consists of 14 residues.

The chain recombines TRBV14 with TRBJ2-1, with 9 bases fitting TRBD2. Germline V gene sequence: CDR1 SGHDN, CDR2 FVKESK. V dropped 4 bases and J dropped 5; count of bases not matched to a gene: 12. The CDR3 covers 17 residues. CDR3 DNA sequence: TGTGCCAGCAGCCGTCGTCTAGCGGGAACTCCCAACAATGAGCAGTTCTTC. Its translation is CASSRRLAGTPNNEQFF.

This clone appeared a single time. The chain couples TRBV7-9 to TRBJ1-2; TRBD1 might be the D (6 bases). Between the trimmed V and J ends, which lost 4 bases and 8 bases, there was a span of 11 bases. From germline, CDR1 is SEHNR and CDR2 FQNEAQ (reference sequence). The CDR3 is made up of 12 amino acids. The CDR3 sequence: CASSSGEVGYTF. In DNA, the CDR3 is TGTGCCAGCAGCTCAGGGGAAGTAGGCTACACCTTC.

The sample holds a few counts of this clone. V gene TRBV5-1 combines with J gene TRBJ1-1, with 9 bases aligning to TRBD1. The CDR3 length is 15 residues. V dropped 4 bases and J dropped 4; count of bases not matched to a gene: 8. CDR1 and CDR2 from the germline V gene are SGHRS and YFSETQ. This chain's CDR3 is CASSRGQGRGTEAFF. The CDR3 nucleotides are TGCGCCAGCAGCCGCGGACAGGGGCGAGGCACTGAAGCTTTCTTT.

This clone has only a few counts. The CDR3 reads CASSPTGGAYTEAFF. The CDR3 bases are TGTGCCAGCAGTCCCACAGGGGGCGCGTACACTGAAGCTTTCTTT. The genes are TRBV27 and TRBJ1-1, with 9 bases identical to TRBD1. V was pared by 5 bases and J by 3 bases, with 7 bases of the junction left unmatched. CDR3 length: 15 amino acids. Per the germline V gene, CDR1 is MNHEY and CDR2 is SMNVEV (reference sequence).

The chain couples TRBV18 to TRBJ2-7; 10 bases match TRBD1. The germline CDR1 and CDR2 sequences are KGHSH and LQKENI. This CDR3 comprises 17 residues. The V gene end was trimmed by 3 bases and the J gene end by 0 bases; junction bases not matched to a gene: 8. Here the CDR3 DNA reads TGTGCCAGCTCACCGGGACAGGGGATGCTAAGCTCCTACGAGCAGTACTTC. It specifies CASSPGQGMLSSYEQYF.

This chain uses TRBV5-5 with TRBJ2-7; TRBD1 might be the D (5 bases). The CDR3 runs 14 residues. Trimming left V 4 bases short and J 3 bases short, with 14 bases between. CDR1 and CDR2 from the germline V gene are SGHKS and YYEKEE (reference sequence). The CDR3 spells CASSPGNIFYEQYF. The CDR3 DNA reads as TGTGCCAGCAGCCCAGGGAATATTTTCTACGAGCAGTACTTC.

CDR3 residues: CASSQGPGAARDTDTQYF. The CDR3 bases are TGCGCCAGCAGCCAAGGGCCCGGCGCGGCCCGGGACACAGATACGCAGTATTTT. The chain links TRBV4-1 to TRBJ2-3; a weak D match, TRBD2 (5 bases). Germline V gene lookup returns CDR1 MGHRA and CDR2 YSYEKL. CDR3 size: 18 residues. With 1 base removed from V and 2 bases from J, the gap between germline ends came to 19 bases.

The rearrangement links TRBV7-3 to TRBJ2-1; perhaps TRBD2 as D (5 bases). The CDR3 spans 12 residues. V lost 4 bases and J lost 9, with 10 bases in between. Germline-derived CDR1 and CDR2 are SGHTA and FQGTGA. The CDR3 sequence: CASSSNSGEQFF. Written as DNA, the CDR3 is TGTGCCAGCAGCTCCAACAGCGGTGAGCAGTTCTTC.

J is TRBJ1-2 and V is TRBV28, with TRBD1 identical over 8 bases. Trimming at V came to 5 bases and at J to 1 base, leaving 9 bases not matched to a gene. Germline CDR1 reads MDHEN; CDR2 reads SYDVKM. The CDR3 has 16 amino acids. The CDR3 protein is CASSLLGQGLNYGYTF. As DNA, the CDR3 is TGTGCCAGCAGTCTCTTAGGACAGGGTCTTAACTATGGCTACACCTTC.

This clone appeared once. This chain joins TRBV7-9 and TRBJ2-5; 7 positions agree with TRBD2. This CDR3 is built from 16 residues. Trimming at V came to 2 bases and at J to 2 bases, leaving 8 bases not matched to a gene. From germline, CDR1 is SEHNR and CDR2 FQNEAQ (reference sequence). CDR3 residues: CASSLMGLAVQETQYF. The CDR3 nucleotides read TGTGCCAGCAGCTTAATGGGGCTAGCGGTGCAAGAGACCCAGTACTTC. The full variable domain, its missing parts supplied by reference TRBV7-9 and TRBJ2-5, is DTGVSQNPRHKITKRGQNVTFRCDPISEHNRLYWYRQTLGQGPEFLTYFQNEAQLEKSRLLSDRFSAERPKGSFSTLEIQRTEQGDSAMYLCASSLMGLAVQETQYFGPGTRLLVL.

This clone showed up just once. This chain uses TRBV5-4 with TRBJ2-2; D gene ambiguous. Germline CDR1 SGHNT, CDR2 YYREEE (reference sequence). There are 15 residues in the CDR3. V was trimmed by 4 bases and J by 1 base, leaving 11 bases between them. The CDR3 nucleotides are TGTGCCAGCAGCCTAGACCTTATGAACACCGGGGAGCTGTTTTTT. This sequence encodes CASSLDLMNTGELFF.

The CDR3 coding sequence is TGTGCCAGCAGTTTAACCTCCGGTGGCAATCAGCCCCAGCATTTT. Translation gives CASSLTSGGNQPQHF. The V and J genes are TRBV27 and TRBJ1-5; D is undetermined. V was clipped by 2 bases and J by 2 bases, with 10 bases between them. The CDR3 sequence is 15 residues long. Per germline, CDR1 MNHEY and CDR2 SMNVEV (reference sequence).